This T cell receptor (beta chain) was found in a study of control samples from healthy donors and cancer patients. Germline V CDR1 and CDR2: SNHLY, FYNNEI. V lost 7 bases and J lost 8; bases outside the gene matches: 7. This CDR3 contains 13 residues. A single count supports this clone. The repertoire was sequenced with immunoSEQ multiplex PCR; TCRdb's copy has only in-frame clones and lacks some. Found here are tens of thousands of clones, more than 85% of them singletons; the top ten hold roughly 1.5%. The rearrangement links TRBV2 to TRBJ1-1; 10 nucleotides line up with TRBD1. The sequence was collected from a woman between 25 and 40 years old in good health. The sequenced material came from blood. CDR3 bases: TGTGCCAGCACCCAGGGACAGGGGATAGAAGCTTTCTTT. Translated: CASTQGQGIEAFF. The whole variable domain, filled in from reference TRBV2 and TRBJ1-1, reads EPEVTQTPSHQVTQMGQEVILRCVPISNHLYFYWYRQILGQKVEFLVSFYNNEISEKSEIFDDQFSVERPDGSNFTLKIRSTKLEDSAMYFCASTQGQGIEAFFGQGTRLTVV.